This TCR beta chain came from a study of T cell responses to AZD1222 COVID-19 vaccine. The study, taken as a whole, reports: Spike was spanned by vaccine-associated CD4 TCRs, which were dominant at 160-218 and 743-854. Clonal diversity was possibly underestimated, and white British individuals and females predominated among donors. Only 5 to 7 AZD1222 recipients tested seropositive at baseline.

Worth noting for this clone: The antigen remains undetermined.

Measured with immunoSEQ multiplex PCR; TCRdb has only the in-frame clones, and not every one. This sample carries about 110,000 clones, about 88% of them seen once, and the ten largest clones take around 1.6%. The sequences come from peripheral blood, collected on day 0 of AZD1222 vaccination. This TCR came from an adult in good health.

The CDR3 sequence: CASSSPERGGTNEKLFF. The CDR3 region has the DNA TGTGCCAGCAGCTCCCCCGAAAGGGGGGGAACTAATGAAAAACTGTTTTTT. This chain joins TRBV7-9 and TRBJ1-4; weak D call: TRBD1 (6 bases). The V gene's germline CDR1 is SEHNR and CDR2 FQNEAQ (reference sequence). The CDR3 totals 17 residues. V lost 4 bases, J lost 1 base, and 16 bases lay in between.